The 26 T cell receptor beta chains reported below all come from one sample, sequenced in a study of tumor and adjacent non-tumor tissue in lung cancer. TCRbeta libraries were built with three rounds of nested PCR, modified from ARM-PCR. From the multiplex PCR reads, TCRdb called clonotypes with MiXCR, one entry per CDR3 protein. In the table there are just over 200,000 distinct CDR3 sequences, around 70% of which are singletons. This sample's RNA came from whole unsorted tissue. Material for sequencing was lung tumor tissue. The source of these receptors is a man in his 60s with non-small cell lung cancer.

The V call is TRBV4-1, the J call TRBJ2-1; D is uncertain. The CDR3 is 16 residues long. V was pared by 2 bases and J by 7 bases, with 18 bases between. CDR1 and CDR2 from the germline V gene are MGHRA and YSYEKL. CDR3 amino acids: CASSQITTSAHNEQFF. CDR3 bases: TGCGCCAGCAGCCAAATAACTACTTCGGCACATAATGAGCAGTTCTTC.

J is TRBJ2-1 and V is TRBV4-3; TRBD2 matches 8 bases. V trimming: 5 bases; J trimming: 2 bases; junction bases outside the gene matches: 11. CDR1 is LGHNA, CDR2 YSLEER, per germline. The CDR3 loop spans 17 amino acids. CDR3 sequence: CASSFQIGGRTYNEQFF. In nucleotides, the CDR3 is TGCGCCAGCAGCTTCCAAATAGGCGGGAGGACCTACAATGAGCAGTTCTTC.

This clonotype was counted once. No conserved phenylalanine or tryptophan is present at the end of the CDR3, so a read error is the likely explanation. The chain uses TRBV29-1 and TRBJ2-3; weak D call: TRBD2 (5 bases). Germline V CDR1 and CDR2: SQVTM, ANQGSEA. V lost 6 bases and J 2 bases, leaving 12 bases between the germline ends. The length of the CDR3 is 13 residues. The CDR3 loop is CSVAGPHTDTQYL. The CDR3, as DNA: TGCAGCGTCGCGGGCCCCCACACAGATACGCAGTATCTT.

J is TRBJ1-5 and V is TRBV12-5; D perhaps matches TRBD1 (6 bases). Trimming left V 1 base short and J 2 bases short, with 9 bases between. The CDR3 runs to 15 residues. Germline V gene sequence: CDR1 LGHNT, CDR2 FRNRAP. The DNA for the CDR3 is TGTGCTAGTGGTTTGGAGGGGGACGGCAATCAGCCCCAGCATTTT. Residues: CASGLEGDGNQPQHF.

About this clonotype: This may be a read error: a much more frequent sequence differs by one nucleotide. This chain uses TRBV5-4 with TRBJ2-1, with 11 bases matching TRBD2. The CDR3 is made up of 14 amino acids. CDR1 and CDR2 (germline): SGHNT, YYREEE (reference sequence). V shed 1 base, J shed 10 bases, and the junction held 4 bases outside the gene matches. CDR3 bases: TGTGCCAGCAGCTTGAAGCTAGCGGGAGGAGAGCAGTTCTTC. Residues: CASSLKLAGGEQFF.

This clonotype was observed once. It may be a read error: a sequence one base away is much more abundant. This chain uses TRBV29-1 with TRBJ2-5; the D is unclear. Looked up from germline, CDR1 is SQVTM and CDR2 is ANQGSEA. The CDR3 covers 12 residues. Deletions cut 4 bases from V and 7 bases from J, with 13 bases between. The CDR3 protein is CSVGAGRGTQYF. The CDR3 nucleotides are TGCAGCGTTGGGGCAGGACGAGGGACCCAGTACTTC.

The genes are TRBV11-3 and TRBJ2-3; no reliable D call. The CDR3 totals 14 residues. Germline lookup yields CDR1 SGHNT and CDR2 YENEEA. With 4 bases removed from V and 8 bases from J, the gap between germline ends came to 16 bases. The CDR3, as DNA: TGTGCCAGCAGCTCACTGGAGTCTCCAGTTACGCAGTATTTT. It codes for CASSSLESPVTQYF.

As for this clonotype: Given the absence of the conserved phenylalanine or tryptophan at the CDR3 end, a read error is likely. This chain links TRBV12-3 or TRBV12-4 with TRBJ2-5, with D tentatively TRBD1 or TRBD2 (5 bases each). The V and J ends lost 6 bases and 5 bases respectively, with 19 bases between them. The CDR3 has 15 amino acids. CDR3 nucleotides: TGTGCCAGCAGACGGGACCCGCTAAACACGGAGACCCAGTACTTA. Its translation is CASRRDPLNTETQYL.

With regard to this clonotype: One end of the junction is discordant with germline, which a read error may explain. V and J are TRBV11-1 and TRBJ2-5; TRBD2 is a possible D gene (6 bases). This CDR3 comprises 15 residues. CDR1 and CDR2 from the germline V gene are SGHAT and FQDESV (reference sequence). The CDR3 here is CASIYGGQVQETLYF. CDR3 bases: TGTGCCAGCATCTACGGAGGGCAGGTTCAAGAGACCCTGTACTTC.

This clonotype has just one count. The junction departs from the called germline gene at one end, perhaps through a read error. V usage is TRBV11-3 and J usage is TRBJ2-1, with TRBD2 matching 7 bases. The germline gives CDR1 SGHNT, CDR2 YENEEA. This CDR3 is 17 amino acids long. The CDR3 here is CASNLEGTRSGFGEQFF. The CDR3 DNA sequence: TGTGCCAGCAACTTAGAAGGGACCCGTAGCGGGTTCGGTGAGCAATTCTTC.

The rearrangement uses TRBV6-1 and TRBJ1-1; D not resolved. Trimming stripped 0 bases from V and 3 bases from J, with 8 bases between. The CDR3 is 14 residues long. Per the germline V gene, CDR1 is MNHNS and CDR2 is SASEGT. CDR3 sequence reads: CASSEAGWDTEAFF. The CDR3 DNA sequence: TGTGCCAGCAGTGAAGCTGGGTGGGACACTGAAGCTTTCTTT.

V is TRBV6-1 and J is TRBJ1-5; 8 bases map to TRBD1. The CDR3 totals 15 residues. CDR1 MNHNS and CDR2 SASEGT come from the germline V gene. The V gene end was trimmed by 4 bases and the J gene end by 7 bases; junction bases not matched to a gene: 9. Here the CDR3 reads CASSGAGGFDQPQHF. The DNA for the CDR3 is TGTGCCAGCAGTGGTGCAGGGGGCTTTGACCAGCCCCAGCATTTT.

The chain has TRBV6-4 and TRBJ2-3; no reliable D call. The CDR3 has 13 amino acids. The germline V gene encodes CDR1 MRHNA and CDR2 SNTAGT. The ends were cut back, 0 bases at V and 7 bases at J, with 8 bases in the middle. CDR3: CASSDSPQHTQYF. The CDR3 nucleotides are TGTGCCAGCAGTGACTCCCCTCAGCATACGCAGTATTTT.

The J gene is TRBJ1-6, the V gene TRBV20-1; D is undetermined. Per the germline V gene, CDR1 is DFQATT and CDR2 is SNEGSKA (reference sequence). The CDR3 spans 16 residues. Trimming pared 5 bases from V and 1 base from J, leaving 15 bases between. CDR3 in amino acids: CSAQRTGLSYNSPLHF. The CDR3 nucleotides read TGCAGTGCTCAGAGAACGGGTCTTTCCTATAATTCACCCCTCCACTTT.

The chain combines TRBV6-2 or TRBV6-3 with TRBJ2-7, with a weak D call TRBD1 (5 bases). Germline V gives CDR1 MNHEY, CDR2 SVGEGT. The V end lost 7 bases, the J end lost 6 bases, and 25 bases lay between the germline ends. The CDR3 runs 16 residues. This chain's CDR3 is CASTRQGFEIFGEQYF. The DNA for the CDR3 is TGTGCCAGCACTCGGCAGGGATTCGAGATTTTCGGCGAGCAGTACTTC.

The chain combines TRBV5-4 with TRBJ2-2, with D possibly matching TRBD2 (5 bases). The germline CDR1 and CDR2 sequences are SGHNT and YYREEE (reference sequence). Trimming took 0 bases from V and 3 from J, leaving 9 bases between them. The CDR3 covers 15 residues. CDR3 bases: TGTGCCAGCAGCTTGGGCGGGCGGGACACCGGGGAGCTGTTTTTT. Residues: CASSLGGRDTGELFF.

At least ten counts were recorded for this clonotype. This chain uses TRBV6-6 with TRBJ2-5; 9 nucleotides line up with TRBD1. V shed 2 bases and J 5 bases; nucleotides not matched to a gene: 6. The CDR3 is made up of 15 amino acids. Germline CDR1 and CDR2: MNHNY and SVGAGI (reference sequence). CDR3 in DNA: TGTGCCAGCAGTTACCCTACAGGGGGCAGGGAGACCCAGTACTTC. Translating gives CASSYPTGGRETQYF.

Points on this clonotype: One end of the junction fails to match germline, which may point to a read error. This sequence joins TRBV20-1 and TRBJ2-1; D is perhaps TRBD1 (5 bases). The CDR3 loop spans 12 amino acids. The germline V gene encodes CDR1 DFQATT and CDR2 SNEGSKA (reference sequence). The CDR3 DNA reads TGTAGTGCTAGGCACAGGACCGATGAGCAGTTCTTC. It translates to CSARHRTDEQFF.

The chain carries TRBV4-1 and TRBJ2-3, with no clear D. Germline V gives CDR1 MGHRA, CDR2 YSYEKL. Trimming removed 0 bases from V and 1 base from J, with 17 bases in between. The CDR3 is 18 residues long. The CDR3 sequence: CASSQEGCQRVGTDTQYF. The CDR3 DNA reads as TGCGCCAGCAGCCAAGAAGGGTGTCAGCGAGTGGGCACAGATACGCAGTATTTT.

Comments on this clonotype: Sequence at one end of the junction differs from germline and may be a read error. The chain uses TRBV20-1 and TRBJ2-7; D is perhaps TRBD1 (6 bases). Germline V gives CDR1 DFQATT, CDR2 SNEGSKA (reference sequence). This CDR3 has 14 amino acids. This chain's CDR3 is CSADSSGDGYKQYF. DNA for the CDR3: TGCAGTGCTGACTCCTCAGGGGATGGCTACAAGCAGTACTTC.

This clonotype showed up just a few times. This may be a read error, as it is one base from a much larger clone. The CDR3 reads CANSQQGNQPQHF. The DNA for the CDR3 is TGTGCCAACAGCCAACAGGGAAATCAGCCCCAGCATTTT. The chain joins TRBV11-2 to TRBJ1-5; tentative D call: TRBD1 (6 bases). The CDR3 contains 13 residues. Germline CDR1 and CDR2: SGHAT and FQNNGV.

As to this clonotype: One base away lies a much larger clone, so this may be a sequencing read error. V gene TRBV20-1 combines with J gene TRBJ1-2; 7 bases match TRBD1. This CDR3 is built from 12 residues. Germline V gene lookup returns CDR1 DFQATT and CDR2 SNEGSKA (reference sequence). In nucleotides, the CDR3 is TGCAATGCTACGGACAGGATTTATGGCTACACCTTC. This sequence encodes CNATDRIYGYTF.

Concerning this clonotype: A much larger clonotype is one base distant, so this may be a read error. The rearrangement uses TRBV29-1 and TRBJ2-7; 7 bases agree with TRBD2. The germline CDR1 and CDR2 sequences are SQVTM and ANQGSEA. The ends lost 6 bases at V and 5 bases at J; junction bases unmatched: 16. This CDR3 is built from 15 residues. CDR3 protein: CSVRGTNGRLNEQYF. In DNA form, the CDR3 reads TGCAGCGTCAGAGGGACTAACGGGAGGCTTAACGAGCAGTACTTC.

On this clonotype itself: The germline gene is not matched at one end of the junction; a read error may be the cause. V and J are TRBV11-3 and TRBJ2-7; the D gene is possibly TRBD2 (6 bases). The CDR3 runs to 16 residues. Germline V CDR1 and CDR2: SGHNT, YENEEA. CDR3 region: CASSGVGPLAPSDQYF. CDR3 DNA: TGTGCCAGCTCCGGGGTGGGGCCACTAGCCCCGTCCGATCAGTATTTC.

Remarks on this clonotype: A much larger clone differs from this one at a single base, so this may be a read error. It is likely a read error, because the conserved phenylalanine at the end of the CDR3 is missing. The chain has TRBV29-1 and TRBJ2-3; TRBD2 matches at 9 bases. In germline, CDR1 is SQVTM, CDR2 ANQGSEA. The junction had 8 bases not matched to a gene; V was cut back by 4 bases and J by 6 bases. The CDR3 consists of 14 residues. The CDR3, as DNA: TGCAGCGTTGGGGCGGGAGGGCCTTCCGATACGCAGTATTAT. Translating it yields CSVGAGGPSDTQYY.

Comment on this clonotype: Possible read error: a much larger clone is one base away. The chain combines TRBV20-1 with TRBJ2-2; D is possibly TRBD2 (6 bases). Trimming removed 6 bases from V and 7 bases from J, with 18 bases in between. Germline values: CDR1 DFQATT, CDR2 SNEGSKA (reference sequence). There are 14 residues in the CDR3. CDR3 nucleotide sequence: TGCAGTGCCCTCCGAGGGGCGGGGAGCGGGGAGCTGTTTTTT. This translates into CSALRGAGSGELFF.